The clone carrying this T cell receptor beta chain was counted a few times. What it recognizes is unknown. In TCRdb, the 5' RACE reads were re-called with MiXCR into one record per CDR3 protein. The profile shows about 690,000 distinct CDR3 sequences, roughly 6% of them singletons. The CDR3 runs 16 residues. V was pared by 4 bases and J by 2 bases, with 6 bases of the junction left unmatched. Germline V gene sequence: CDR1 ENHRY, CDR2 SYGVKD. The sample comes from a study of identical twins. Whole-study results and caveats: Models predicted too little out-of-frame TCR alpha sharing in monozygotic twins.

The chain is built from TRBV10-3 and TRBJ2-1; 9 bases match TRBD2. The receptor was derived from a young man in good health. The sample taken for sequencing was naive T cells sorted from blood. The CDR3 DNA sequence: TGTGCCATCAGTGGACTAGCGGCTTATACCTACAATGAGCAGTTCTTC. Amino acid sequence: CAISGLAAYTYNEQFF.